These 25 T cell receptor beta chains were sequenced from one sample in a study of blood T cell repertoires in COVID-19. Sequencing was performed with immunoSEQ multiplex PCR; in TCRdb, only in-frame clones are kept and a portion is missing. This sample has about 220,000 clones, with approximately 80% found just once. Sequencing was done on a sample of PBMCs or T cells enriched from blood (not recorded which). The receptors here all came from a woman aged 40 to 50 with acute COVID-19.

CDR3 region: CASSLRGNEQFF. The CDR3 region has the DNA TGTGCCAGCAGCCTGCGGGGAAATGAGCAGTTCTTC. V gene TRBV7-2 combines with J gene TRBJ2-1; D possibly corresponds to TRBD2 (6 bases). The ends were cut back, 5 bases at V and 7 bases at J, with 9 bases in the middle. The CDR3 loop spans 12 amino acids. In germline, CDR1 is SGHTA, CDR2 FQGNSA.

The rearrangement links TRBV9 to TRBJ1-1; 7 bases align to TRBD1. J lost 5 bases, V lost 2 bases, and 6 bases had no gene match. Per the germline V gene, CDR1 is SGDLS and CDR2 is YYNGEE. The CDR3 extends over 14 amino acids. CDR3 in DNA: TGTGCCAGCAGCGTGATACAGGGGTTGACTGAAGCTTTCTTT. Protein: CASSVIQGLTEAFF.

The rearrangement links TRBV2 to TRBJ2-2; TRBD1 agrees at 11 bases. The CDR3 runs 14 residues. V lost 7 bases and J lost 7; bases outside the gene matches: 5. The germline CDR1 and CDR2 sequences are SNHLY and FYNNEI. The CDR3 DNA follows: TGTGCCAGCAAGGGACAGGGGGTCATCGGGGAGCTGTTTTTT. Translated: CASKGQGVIGELFF.

A single count supports this clone. The chain employs TRBV5-8 and TRBJ2-7; 10 positions match TRBD2. The CDR3 consists of 15 residues. The trim removed 4 bases at V and 1 base at J, leaving 5 bases unmatched. In germline, CDR1 is SGHTS, CDR2 YDEGEE. The CDR3 is CASSRGLAVSYEQYF. For the CDR3, the DNA is TGTGCCAGCAGCAGAGGACTAGCGGTATCCTACGAGCAGTACTTC.

The V gene is TRBV25-1, the J gene TRBJ2-3; 8 bases are shared with TRBD2. Looked up from germline, CDR1 is MGHDK and CDR2 is SYGVNS. V was clipped by 2 bases and J by 4 bases; unmatched bases: 5. The CDR3 consists of 15 residues. The CDR3 sequence: CASSERTSFPDTQYF. The CDR3 nucleotides read TGTGCCAGCAGTGAACGGACTAGCTTCCCAGATACGCAGTATTTT. Filled out from reference TRBV25-1 and TRBJ2-3, the complete variable domain reads EADIYQTPRYLVIGTGKKITLECSQTMGHDKMYWYQQDPGMELHLIHYSYGVNSTEKGDLSSESTVSRIRTEHFPLTLESARPSHTSQYLCASSERTSFPDTQYFGPGTRLTVL.

V usage is TRBV6-2 or TRBV6-3 and J usage is TRBJ2-3; 8 bases agree with TRBD2. Unmatched junction bases numbered 9, after V lost 4 bases and J lost 6 bases. CDR1 is MNHEY, CDR2 SVGEGT, per germline. The CDR3 has 15 residues. The CDR3 coding sequence is TGTGCCAGCAGTTTAGCGGGACTCCGAAGGGATACGCAGTATTTT. Translation gives CASSLAGLRRDTQYF.

This chain uses TRBV11-2 with TRBJ1-2; a possible D gene is TRBD1 (6 bases). CDR1 is SGHAT and CDR2 is FQNNGV in the germline V gene. The length of the CDR3 is 16 residues. Trimming pared 4 bases from V and 8 bases from J, leaving 23 bases between. CDR3 sequence: CASSSPSGARSGGYTF. In nucleotides, the CDR3 is TGTGCCAGCAGCTCGCCCTCAGGGGCCCGCTCGGGGGGCTACACCTTC.

In its sample, this clone was seen once. The V call is TRBV4-3, the J call TRBJ1-1, with D perhaps matching TRBD1 (5 bases). CDR1 and CDR2 (germline): LGHNA, YSLEER. V lost 0 bases and J 3 bases, leaving 11 bases between the germline ends. This CDR3 contains 15 residues. The CDR3 sequence is CASSQDSGGYTEAFF. CDR3 sequence (DNA): TGCGCCAGCAGCCAAGATTCGGGGGGTTACACTGAAGCTTTCTTT.

In its sample, this clone was seen a few times. V usage is TRBV11-2 and J usage is TRBJ2-7; D not resolved. Germline values: CDR1 SGHAT, CDR2 FQNNGV. Between the trimmed V and J ends, which lost 5 bases and 1 base, there was a span of 24 bases. This CDR3 comprises 18 residues. Here the CDR3 DNA reads TGTGCCAGCAGCCCAATCGGTCGCAATCGACACGAATCCTACGAGCAGTACTTC. Protein product: CASSPIGRNRHESYEQYF.

CDR3 region: CASSQDMYQPQHF. The CDR3 DNA reads TGTGCCAGCAGCCAAGACATGTATCAGCCCCAGCATTTT. The V call is TRBV7-9, the J call TRBJ1-5; D remains ambiguous. The germline gives CDR1 SEHNR, CDR2 FQNEAQ (reference sequence). CDR3 length equals 13 residues. V shed 5 bases and J shed 5 bases, with 10 bases lying between them.

V usage is TRBV3-1 (or the pseudogene TRBV3-2) and J usage is TRBJ1-1; D unresolved. CDR3 length: 11 amino acids. Looked up from germline, CDR1 is LGHDT and CDR2 is YNNKEL (reference sequence). The V gene lost 2 bases and the J gene lost 4 bases, with 2 bases spanning the gap. The CDR3 sequence is CASSQLTEAFF. The CDR3 DNA sequence: TGTGCCAGCAGCCAACTCACTGAAGCTTTCTTT.

This clone has only a few counts. This sequence joins TRBV7-9 and TRBJ1-2; D unresolved. The CDR3 is 13 amino acids. Per germline, CDR1 SEHNR and CDR2 FQNEAQ (reference sequence). V was trimmed by 0 bases and J by 8 bases, leaving 10 bases between them. The CDR3 protein is CASSLAGGAGYTF. DNA of the CDR3: TGTGCCAGCAGCTTAGCGGGTGGAGCGGGCTACACCTTC. The full variable domain, in which reference TRBV7-9 and TRBJ1-2 provide the parts outside the CDR3, is DTGVSQNPRHKITKRGQNVTFRCDPISEHNRLYWYRQTLGQGPEFLTYFQNEAQLEKSRLLSDRFSAERPKGSFSTLEIQRTEQGDSAMYLCASSLAGGAGYTFGSGTRLTVV.

Turning to this clone: Other DNA sequences of this sample code for an identical CDR3. The chain joins TRBV28 to TRBJ1-4; 11 bases match TRBD1. Germline V lookup: CDR1 MDHEN, CDR2 SYDVKM. The ends lost 5 bases at V and 8 bases at J; junction bases unmatched: 4. The CDR3 is made up of 14 amino acids. The DNA for the CDR3 is TGTGCCAGCAGTCCCGGGACAGGGGGAGAAAAACTGTTTTTT. This sequence encodes CASSPGTGGEKLFF.

The chain couples TRBV11-2 to TRBJ1-6; D is undetermined. The germline CDR1 and CDR2 sequences are SGHAT and FQNNGV. This CDR3 has 15 residues. Trimming removed 4 bases at V and 6 bases at J, with 13 bases between. The CDR3 DNA reads as TGTGCCAGCAGCTATAATCGGGAGCCTAATTCACCCCTCCACTTT. This encodes CASSYNREPNSPLHF.

This clone has ten or more counts. The V and J genes are TRBV5-8 and TRBJ1-6, with D tentatively TRBD1 (6 bases). The germline V gene has CDR1 SGHTS and CDR2 YDEGEE. Trimming removed 8 bases from V and 6 bases from J, with 18 bases in between. The CDR3 covers 15 residues. This CDR3 reads CASTTGERINSPLHF. The CDR3 bases are TGTGCCAGTACGACAGGAGAGAGGATTAATTCACCCCTCCACTTT.

The chain uses TRBV5-1 and TRBJ1-3, with a tentative D call TRBD1 (5 bases). Germline V gene lookup returns CDR1 SGHRS and CDR2 YFSETQ. The V and J ends lost 9 bases and 5 bases respectively, with 18 bases between them. This CDR3 comprises 14 residues. CDR3 DNA sequence: TGCGCCACCGCCTCGGGGGGACGGAGAAACACCATATATTTT. This codes for CATASGGRRNTIYF.

This clone was picked up one time. This chain uses TRBV27 with TRBJ2-3; unclear D gene. Germline CDR1 is MNHEY and CDR2 is SMNVEV (reference sequence). V dropped 6 bases and J dropped 5 bases, with 18 bases sitting between them. The CDR3 consists of 15 residues. CDR3 in amino acids: CASSRSTTIGDTQYF. CDR3 in DNA: TGTGCCAGCAGCCGTTCCACTACCATTGGAGATACGCAGTATTTT.

This sequence joins TRBV2 and TRBJ1-5, with 9 bases matching TRBD1. V dropped 6 bases and J dropped 0; count of bases not matched to a gene: 3. The CDR3 totals 15 residues. Germline-derived CDR1 and CDR2 are SNHLY and FYNNEI. In DNA form, the CDR3 reads TGTGCCAGCAGATCGGACAGGGGTAGCAATCAGCCCCAGCATTTT. Translating gives CASRSDRGSNQPQHF.

This clone is a singleton in its sample. V gene TRBV28 combines with J gene TRBJ1-1, with 7 bases identical to TRBD1. This CDR3 has 13 residues. CDR1 is MDHEN and CDR2 is SYDVKM in the germline V gene. Losses at the gene ends were 6 bases for V and 9 bases for J; bases not matched to a gene: 10. This chain's CDR3 is CASSLHSTGQAFF. The CDR3 coding sequence is TGTGCCAGCAGCCTCCATTCGACAGGGCAAGCTTTCTTT. Using reference TRBV28 and TRBJ1-1 for the parts outside the CDR3, the full variable domain is DVKVTQSSRYLVKRTGEKVFLECVQDMDHENMFWYRQDPGLGLRLIYFSYDVKMKEKGDIPEGYSVSREKKERFSLILESASTNQTSMYLCASSLHSTGQAFFGQGTRLTVV.

The rearrangement joins TRBV3-1 (or the pseudogene TRBV3-2) to TRBJ1-2, with TRBD1 identical over 7 bases. Germline V lookup: CDR1 LGHDT, CDR2 YNNKEL (reference sequence). J gave up 7 bases and V 2 bases, and 4 bases lay outside the gene matches. The CDR3 extends over 13 amino acids. The CDR3 spells CASSQRQGGGYTF. DNA for the CDR3: TGTGCCAGCAGCCAACGACAGGGAGGTGGCTACACCTTC.

This clone has more than one count but fewer than ten. J is TRBJ1-1 and V is TRBV5-1; D unresolved. Trimming shortened V by 0 bases and J by 1 base, and 7 bases separated the two germline ends. Germline CDR1 reads SGHRS; CDR2 reads YFSETQ. The CDR3 extends over 14 amino acids. The CDR3 coding sequence is TGCGCCAGCAGCTTGGCCACGGGGAACACTGAAGCTTTCTTT. Translation gives CASSLATGNTEAFF.

This clone showed up just once. The chain employs TRBV4-1 and TRBJ2-1, with TRBD2 matching 8 bases. This CDR3 contains 17 residues. Per germline, CDR1 MGHRA and CDR2 YSYEKL. The junction had 11 bases not matched to a gene; V was cut back by 2 bases and J by 5 bases. In nucleotides, the CDR3 is TGCGCCAGCAGCCAACACCCTAGCGGGCAGAGCCACAATGAGCAGTTCTTC. It translates to CASSQHPSGQSHNEQFF.

V gene TRBV5-1 combines with J gene TRBJ2-3, with 7 bases identical to TRBD2. The CDR3 covers 16 residues. Germline values: CDR1 SGHRS, CDR2 YFSETQ. V lost 0 bases to trimming and J lost 2 bases; unmatched junction nucleotides: 6. Written as DNA, the CDR3 is TGCGCCAGCAGCTTGGGGGAGACTAGCTCCACAGATACGCAGTATTTT. Translated, it gives CASSLGETSSTDTQYF.

V and J are TRBV4-2 and TRBJ1-2, with unresolved D. The CDR3 consists of 13 residues. The germline gives CDR1 LGHNA, CDR2 YNFKEQ. Trimming removed 4 bases from V and 2 bases from J, with 8 bases in between. CDR3 amino acids: CASSPVKNYGYTF. CDR3 bases: TGTGCCAGCAGCCCGGTAAAGAACTATGGCTACACCTTC.

The genes are TRBV6-1 and TRBJ2-1; D gene unclear. CDR1 MNHNS and CDR2 SASEGT come from the germline V gene. The CDR3 consists of 12 residues. Trimming cost V 3 bases and J 2 bases, with 2 bases left between them. The CDR3 reads CASSDTYNEQFF. The CDR3 DNA reads TGTGCCAGCAGTGACACCTACAATGAGCAGTTCTTC.